This TCR beta chain was sequenced in a study of CXCR3-negative and CXCR3-positive naive CD8 T cells. Study-wide results and limits: Relative to memory CD8+ cells, whose diversity was much lower, both naive subsets had comparably high diversity. Naive CXCR3-positive and CXCR3-negative cells shared similar TRBV-TRBJ usage, unlike memory cells. Both naive subsets carried similar amounts of surface CD5, so TCR strength was inferred from TRB CDR3 properties.

Comment on this clonotype: Its matching antigen is unknown.

This CDR3 contains 15 residues. Germline lookup yields CDR1 DFQATT and CDR2 SNEGSKA (reference sequence). The TRB cDNA libraries were prepared by 5' RACE with UMI labels. TCRdb reprocessed the 5' RACE reads and keeps a single row for each CDR3 protein, giving no DNA. This sample's table has 100,000 to 150,000 distinct CDR3 sequences. The V call is TRBV20-1, the J call TRBJ2-5; TCRdb's D gene call, TRBD2, goes unchecked for lack of DNA. This TCR was recovered from a human donor in good health. Some clones in this sample may be carry-over from other donors' samples. The sequencing input was naive CXCR3- CD8+ T cells from blood. The subset here: CD45RO-CCR7+CD27+CD95- naive CD8+ T cells lacking CXCR3 (TNR3-). The CDR3 sequence: CSAPAVAGVGETQYF.